The next 5 T cell receptor beta chains were all read from a single sample in a study of post-analysis software for immune sequencing data. These TCRs' antigens remain unknown. Included in the TCR beta cDNA libraries were unique molecular identifiers. TCRdb independently ran MiXCR on the PCR reads; one entry per CDR3 protein. In the table there are approximately 660,000 distinct CDR3 sequences, over 45% of which are singletons. The study's findings and limits: Five TRBV segments occurring more often in patients than controls included TRBV5-6, TRBV5-1 and TRBV20-1.

Sequencing was done on a sample of blood. All receptors come from a girl aged 2-9 years with multiple sclerosis.

This chain connects TRBV11-2 to TRBJ2-5; D possibly matches TRBD1 or TRBD2 (5 bases each). The CDR3 extends over 17 amino acids. Trimming left V 5 bases short and J 0 bases short, with 19 bases between. Germline CDR1 SGHAT, CDR2 FQNNGV. The CDR3 region has the DNA TGTGCCAGCAGCCCCCTCAGGGTAGCGACGTACCAAGAGACCCAGTACTTC. Translation gives CASSPLRVATYQETQYF.

The gene calls are TRBV11-2 and TRBJ2-7, with TRBD1 matching over 9 bases. V shed 2 bases and J 0 bases; nucleotides not matched to a gene: 5. CDR1 is SGHAT, CDR2 FQNNGV, per germline. The CDR3 is 16 amino acids. CDR3 loop: CASSLPRTGVSYEQYF. The CDR3 DNA reads TGTGCCAGCAGCTTACCTCGGACAGGGGTCTCCTACGAGCAGTACTTC.

This chain links TRBV7-2 with TRBJ2-4, with D maybe TRBD2 (6 bases). The DNA end favors TRBJ2-7, so the J call may be wrong. This CDR3 is built from 13 residues. Looked up from germline, CDR1 is SGHTA and CDR2 is FQGNSA. CDR3 bases: TGTGCCAGCAGCCTGGGGACTCGCGGCGAGCAGTACTTC. Translation gives CASSLGTRGEQYF.

This clonotype was seen more than once but under ten times. The V gene is TRBV27, the J gene TRBJ1-2; perhaps TRBD1 as D (5 bases). Trimming removed 9 bases at V and 4 bases at J, with 15 bases between. Germline CDR1 and CDR2: MNHEY and SMNVEV (reference sequence). The length of the CDR3 is 13 residues. This CDR3 is CASKPRQPYGYTF. The CDR3 DNA is TGTGCCAGTAAACCAAGACAGCCCTATGGCTACACCTTC.

The rearrangement uses TRBV3-1 and TRBJ2-1; D possibly uses TRBD1 or TRBD2 (6 bases each). V was pared by 7 bases and J by 10 bases, with 26 bases between. The CDR3 covers 16 residues. Germline loops: CDR1 LGHDT, CDR2 YNNKEL (reference sequence). CDR3 in amino acids: CASTYSVGGVGVEQFF. The DNA for the CDR3 is TGTGCCAGCACCTACTCTGTGGGGGGCGTCGGGGTAGAGCAGTTCTTC.